What follows is one T cell receptor beta chain and its context. Its target is unknown. This record belongs to a study of shared clonotypes between healthy human individuals. On the study more broadly: A couple of women and three men aged 18 to 49 made up the donors. General observations from the study: Donors were few, which limited the genetic and exposure-history diversity represented.

CDR1 and CDR2 from the germline V gene are SGHVS and FQNEAQ. J was trimmed by 0 bases and V by 1 base; bases with no gene match: 0. This CDR3 comprises 16 residues. Among the donors, all were Caucasian adults who lived in Nashville, Tennessee. Clones were read by immunoSEQ multiplex PCR, and TCRdb kept only the in-frame ones, dropping some. The sample lists 550,000 to 700,000 clones; roughly 72% were seen once. This TCR derives from a woman in her thirties in good health. Material for sequencing was memory CD4+ T cells sorted from blood. The subset here: CD45RA-negative fraction. The chain recombines TRBV7-8 with TRBJ1-5, with 10 bases matching TRBD1. The CDR3 sequence is CASSLGTGGSNQPQHF. CDR3 bases: TGTGCCAGCAGCTTAGGGACAGGGGGTAGCAATCAGCCCCAGCATTTT. Together with reference TRBV7-8 and TRBJ1-5, the CDR3 gives the full variable domain: GAGVSQSPRYKVAKRGQDVALRCDPISGHVSLFWYQQALGQGPEFLTYFQNEAQLDKSGLPSDRFFAERPEGSVSTLKIQRTQQEDSAVYLCASSLGTGGSNQPQHFGDGTRLSIL.